The T cell receptor (beta chain) under discussion was sequenced for a study of T cells after yellow fever vaccination. Findings and limits, study-wide: Among primary-vaccination clones, most reappeared after the booster, at 95% to 96% for CD4 and roughly 88% for CD8. On re-exposure, the response was weaker but peaked faster, at day 5 versus 15. Only a small proportion of the clonotypes turned up in both the CD4 and the CD8 compartments, likely arising from convergent recombination.

This CDR3 comprises 12 residues. Per the germline V gene, CDR1 is DFQATT and CDR2 is SNEGSKA (reference sequence). Trimming at V came to 4 bases and at J to 8 bases, leaving 6 bases not matched to a gene. In making TCR cDNA, 5'RACE template switching added a universal primer site and UMIs to it. A single record per CDR3 protein comes from TCRdb applying MiXCR to the 5' RACE reads. Among roughly 500,000 distinct CDR3 sequences listed, about 19% were seen once. Ten or more counts support this clonotype. Antigen specificity is unknown. The J gene is TRBJ2-3, the V gene TRBV20-1; 7 bases fit TRBD2. The source of this sequence is a man younger than 40 who received the YFV17D yellow fever vaccine. This specimen consisted of PBMCs, obtained 15 days after the yellow fever booster vaccination. The CDR3 is CSATRTSGTQYF. The CDR3, as DNA: TGCAGTGCTACCCGGACTAGTGGTACGCAGTATTTT.